Listed below are T cell receptor beta chains from one sample, sequenced in a study of blood T cells in healthy people across ages. TCRdb re-derived calls from the 5' RACE reads in MiXCR, one entry per CDR3 protein. Of almost 1 million distinct CDR3 sequences listed, roughly 47% are singletons. The sample taken for sequencing was blood. The receptors were gathered from a woman aged 55-70 years in good health. CDR3s include the opening cysteine and the closing phenylalanine or tryptophan.

j_call v_call cdr3_aa
TRBJ2-1 TRBV24-1 CATSEAGYNEQFF
TRBJ2-5 TRBV6-1 CASTGLAGGFETQYF
TRBJ1-2 TRBV3-1 CASSQGRGYNYGYTF
TRBJ2-1 TRBV20-1 CSAGLSIYNEQFF
TRBJ2-5 TRBV7-2 CASSLVLSSGGWEGETQYF
TRBJ2-5 TRBV4-1 CASSRFPGTTSNEQYF
TRBJ2-3 TRBV15 CATSGQVAGITDTQYF
TRBJ2-1 TRBV5-1 CASSLEPAHSYNEQFF
. TRBV2 CASSKGLAGRTYEQYF
. TRBV20-1 CSARPTSGLAGYEQYF
TRBJ2-7 TRBV6-2/TRBV6-3 CASSYGTGYSEQYF
TRBJ2-7 TRBV12-3/TRBV12-4 CASNQAGGAYEQYF
TRBJ2-2 TRBV11-2 CASSGRDYQGGELFF
. TRBV7-9 CASRPNQGLAGNYEQYF
TRBJ1-4 TRBV28 CASSSPVSRPVKKLFF
TRBJ1-2 TRBV4-1 CASSQDVTNYGYTF
TRBJ1-2 TRBV18 CASSRSGKSDGYTF
TRBJ2-1 TRBV7-2 CASSLAVGFPYNEQFF
TRBJ2-5 TRBV7-2 CASSLPRGRGETQYF
TRBJ1-5 TRBV28 CASSPSGGDRGLPQHF
TRBJ2-1 TRBV7-8 CASSKGLAGSYSEQFF
TRBJ2-5 TRBV5-1 CASSLHLAGVRETQYF
TRBJ1-1 TRBV7-9 CASSVDSADTEAFF
TRBJ2-7 TRBV6-1 CASIRLGYEQYF
TRBJ2-4 TRBV6-1 CASSDGRPTQNIQYF
TRBJ1-4 TRBV24-1 CATSEPHVPGVEKLFF
TRBJ2-3 TRBV6-5 CASSYSLAGVTTDTQYF
TRBJ1-5 TRBV20-1 CSASRGTGVIVSNQPQHF
TRBJ2-1 TRBV5-1 CASSLGPSGIGNEQFF
TRBJ2-1 TRBV29-1 CSVSGGVGFEQFF
TRBJ2-2 TRBV11-3 CASSLDVSNTGGLFF
TRBJ1-2 TRBV5-5 CASSLYKGGYTF
. TRBV3-1 CASSHLTRTLETQYF
TRBJ2-7 TRBV5-1 CASSPEGRSSYEQYF
TRBJ2-7 TRBV27 CASSYIAGGGYEQYF
TRBJ2-1 TRBV7-9 CASSQRTSGYNERFF
TRBJ2-3 TRBV7-2 CASSLAGLAGPDTQYF
TRBJ2-3 TRBV10-1 CASSWDTGSTDTQYF
TRBJ2-1 TRBV7-9 CASSLSGSSSYNEQFF
TRBJ2-3 TRBV13 CASSPETSRFTDTQYF
TRBJ2-7 TRBV6-6 CASSSTASGRDYEQYF
TRBJ1-4 TRBV7-9 CASSLPGTEKLFF
TRBJ2-3 TRBV12-3/TRBV12-4 CASEAGSRGDTQYF
TRBJ2-5 TRBV12-3/TRBV12-4 CASKTLGHETQYF
TRBJ1-2 TRBV4-2 CASSQGQSNYGYTF
TRBJ1-5 TRBV20-1 CSAREGGNSNQPQHF
TRBJ2-3 TRBV9 CASSRDRSSTDTQYF
TRBJ2-5 TRBV6-5 CASSRSRETQYF